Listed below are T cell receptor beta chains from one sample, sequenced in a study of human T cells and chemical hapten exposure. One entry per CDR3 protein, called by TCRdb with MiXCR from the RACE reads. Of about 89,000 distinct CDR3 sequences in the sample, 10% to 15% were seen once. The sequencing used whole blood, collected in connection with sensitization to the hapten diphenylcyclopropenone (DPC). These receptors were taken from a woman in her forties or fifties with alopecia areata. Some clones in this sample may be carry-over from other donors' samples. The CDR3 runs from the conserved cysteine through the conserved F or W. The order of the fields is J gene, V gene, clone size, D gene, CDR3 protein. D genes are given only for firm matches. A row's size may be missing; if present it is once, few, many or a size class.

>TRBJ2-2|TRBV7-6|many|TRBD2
CASSLARVSGSSGELFF
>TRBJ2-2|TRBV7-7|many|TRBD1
CATTSPGQGNTGELFF
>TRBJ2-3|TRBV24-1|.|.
CATSRGRDTQYF
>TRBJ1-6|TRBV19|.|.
CASAPLHF
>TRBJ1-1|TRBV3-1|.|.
CASSRQWSIQDEAFF
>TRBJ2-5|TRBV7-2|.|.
CASSSPWGMRTQYF
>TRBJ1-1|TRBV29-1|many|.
CSVDVGMHTEAFF
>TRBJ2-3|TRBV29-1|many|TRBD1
CSVAGTGFSTDTQYF
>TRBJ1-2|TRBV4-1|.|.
CASSQEGTYTNYGYTF
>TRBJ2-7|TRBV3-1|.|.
CASSQAPAGSYEQYF
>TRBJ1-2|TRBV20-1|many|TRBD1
CSAEPRQGDYGYTF
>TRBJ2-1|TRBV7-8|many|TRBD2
CASSSRTSLFF
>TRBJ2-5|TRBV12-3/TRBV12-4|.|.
CASSLRWAWGKETQYF
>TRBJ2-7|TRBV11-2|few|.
CASGHQGFRNEQYF
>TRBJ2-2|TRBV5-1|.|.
CASSSQGTRGTGELFF
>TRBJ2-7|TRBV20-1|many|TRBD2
CSARARASGNEQYF
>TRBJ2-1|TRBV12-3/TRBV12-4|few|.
CASNLRPSSYNEQFF
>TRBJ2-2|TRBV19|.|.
CASIFQGVSGELFF
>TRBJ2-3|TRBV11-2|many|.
CASSRAGLTDTQYF
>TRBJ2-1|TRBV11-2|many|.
CASSATRYNEQFF
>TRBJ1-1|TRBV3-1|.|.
CASIPRGNTEAFF
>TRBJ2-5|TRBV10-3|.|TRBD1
CAISFRDSRRSYQDTQYF
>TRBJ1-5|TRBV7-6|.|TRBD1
CASSQGQGFDQPQHF
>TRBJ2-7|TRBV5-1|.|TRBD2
CASSLERGLAGSDEQYF
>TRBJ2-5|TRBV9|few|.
CASSVRGGPQETQYF
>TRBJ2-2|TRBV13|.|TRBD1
CASSLVPTGTGELFF
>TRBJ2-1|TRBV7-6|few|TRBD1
CASSLGLRGQVRNEQFF
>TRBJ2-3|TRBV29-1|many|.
CSSAGSTSTDTQYF
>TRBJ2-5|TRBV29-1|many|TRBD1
CSVGIGGTDETQYF
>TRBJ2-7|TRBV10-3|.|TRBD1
CAMASGTGPSEQYF
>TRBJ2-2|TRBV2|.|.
CASSETMIETGELFF
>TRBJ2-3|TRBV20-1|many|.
CSARGESGSTDTQYF
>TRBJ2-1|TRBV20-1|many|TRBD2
CSIAGGPNLSYNEQFF
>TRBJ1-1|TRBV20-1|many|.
CSAPRQIPAEAFF
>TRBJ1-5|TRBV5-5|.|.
CASSLAVLSNQPQHF
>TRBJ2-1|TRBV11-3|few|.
CASSMDGSEYNEQFF
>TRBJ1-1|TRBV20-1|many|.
CSARTGAVTEAFF
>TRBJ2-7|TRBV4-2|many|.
CASSQEDRAPSSYEQYF
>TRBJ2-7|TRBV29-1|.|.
CSVITGAYEQYF
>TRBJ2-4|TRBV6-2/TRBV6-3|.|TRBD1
CASSWTGGLPKNIQYF
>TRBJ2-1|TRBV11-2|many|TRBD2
CASSLVLAGAAYNEQFF
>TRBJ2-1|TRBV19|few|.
CASSISRINNEQFF
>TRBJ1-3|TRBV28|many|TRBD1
CASSLPVGQGSGNTIYF
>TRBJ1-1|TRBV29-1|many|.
CSVEDEAGTEAFF
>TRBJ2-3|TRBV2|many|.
CASSASQEHTQYF
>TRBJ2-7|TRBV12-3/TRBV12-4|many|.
CASSLGRGEQYF
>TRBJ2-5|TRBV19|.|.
CASRDPTVGETQYF
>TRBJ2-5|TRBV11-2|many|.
CASSLFVQETQYF
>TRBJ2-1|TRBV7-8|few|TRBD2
CASSRIAGGVGNEQFF
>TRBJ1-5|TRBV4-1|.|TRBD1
CASSQGRGSSNQPQHF
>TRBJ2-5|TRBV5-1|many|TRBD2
CASSLVAGAAGETQYF
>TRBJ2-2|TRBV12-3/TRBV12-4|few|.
CASSLAGGTGELFF
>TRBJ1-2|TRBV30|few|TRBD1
CAWTGTGGEGYGYTF
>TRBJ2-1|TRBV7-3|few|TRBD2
CASSFGGSYNEQFF
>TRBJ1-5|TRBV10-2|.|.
CASTRGGESNQPQHF
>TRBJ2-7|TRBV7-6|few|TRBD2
CASSLGGFGLAGGPYEQYF